This T cell receptor (beta chain) was sequenced for a study of PD-L1 blockade in urothelial cancer. Study-level background: A median around 150,000 T cells were found in blood samples.

Germline CDR1 reads KGHSH; CDR2 reads LQKENI. CDR3 length equals 16 residues. Germline trimming cut 4 bases from V and 1 base from J; bases unmatched to any gene: 4. Profiled with immunoSEQ multiplex PCR; TCRdb holds only in-frame clones, not every one. The repertoire consists of tens of thousands of clones, with 75% to 90% occurring once and the leading ten covering approximately 1.9%. This receptor was taken from a man in his sixties with urothelial cancer. J is TRBJ2-2 and V is TRBV18, with 9 positions matching TRBD1. The specimen comprised PBMCs, sampled around atezolizumab (anti-PD-L1) treatment. This chain's CDR3 is CASSLNRGRNTGELFF. CDR3 DNA sequence: TGTGCCAGCTCACTCAACAGGGGGCGGAACACCGGGGAGCTGTTTTTT.